This T cell receptor (beta chain) was captured in a study of T cell responses to AZD1222 COVID-19 vaccine. General study findings and limits: Donors were chiefly white British, with a greater number of females, and clonal diversity was perhaps underestimated. Spike-specific TCR breadth and depth were elevated following two AZD1222 doses.

V shed 4 bases, J shed 0 bases, and the junction held 6 bases outside the gene matches. Germline V gene lookup returns CDR1 MDHEN and CDR2 SYDVKM. The CDR3 consists of 16 residues. As regards this clone: Antigen specificity is unknown.

Here immunoSEQ multiplex PCR was the method, and the copy in TCRdb shows in-frame clones only, minus some. The sample includes roughly 140,000 clones, over 75% of them seen just once. The receptor's source is an adult in good health. The rearrangement joins TRBV28 to TRBJ1-1, with TRBD1 identical over 9 bases. This specimen consisted of peripheral blood, obtained on day 0 of AZD1222 vaccination. CDR3 in amino acids: CASSSAGTGMNTEAFF. The CDR3 DNA sequence: TGTGCCAGCAGTTCCGCCGGGACAGGGATGAACACTGAAGCTTTCTTT. The full variable domain, completed using reference TRBV28 and TRBJ1-1, is DVKVTQSSRYLVKRTGEKVFLECVQDMDHENMFWYRQDPGLGLRLIYFSYDVKMKEKGDIPEGYSVSREKKERFSLILESASTNQTSMYLCASSSAGTGMNTEAFFGQGTRLTVV.